The 32 T cell receptor beta chains below were found in one sample sequenced in a study of CXCR3-negative and CXCR3-positive naive CD8 T cells. All TRB cDNA libraries came from 5' RACE performed with UMI labels. TCRdb reprocessed the 5' RACE reads; each CDR3 protein has one entry and no DNA is given. Its table lists 100,000 to 150,000 distinct CDR3 sequences. Input material: naive CXCR3- CD8+ T cells from blood. Subset given: CD45RO-CCR7+CD27+CD95- naive CD8+ T cells lacking CXCR3 (TNR3-). The origin of the receptors is a human donor in good health. Some clones in this sample may be carry-over from other donors' samples.

This chain connects TRBV29-1 to TRBJ2-7; TCRdb designates TRBD2, a call that cannot be tested without DNA. CDR1 is SQVTM and CDR2 is ANQGSEA in the germline V gene. This CDR3 has 12 amino acids. The CDR3 region is CSVKGSLYEQYF.

The rearrangement uses TRBV20-1 and TRBJ2-5; TCRdb's D call of TRBD2 is untestable without DNA. The CDR3 loop spans 17 amino acids. Germline V lookup: CDR1 DFQATT, CDR2 SNEGSKA (reference sequence). The CDR3 loop is CSARTLSSGGGQETQYF.

This sequence joins TRBV4-3 and TRBJ1-2; TCRdb proposes TRBD1, but this gene call is untestable without DNA. CDR1 and CDR2 (germline): LGHNA, YSLEER. There are 14 residues in the CDR3. The CDR3 loop reads CASSLNSGTYGYTF.

The chain has TRBV4-1 and TRBJ2-5; TCRdb proposes TRBD1, but this gene call is untestable without DNA. The germline CDR1 and CDR2 sequences are MGHRA and YSYEKL. This CDR3 region has 18 residues. The CDR3 loop is CASSQDTGGGTSQETQYF.

The V call is TRBV2, the J call TRBJ2-3; lacking DNA, the TRBD1 call made by TCRdb goes unchecked. The CDR3 is made up of 16 amino acids. Germline CDR1 reads SNHLY; CDR2 reads FYNNEI. The CDR3 is CASSEAGAFSTDTQYF. Together with reference TRBV2 and TRBJ2-3, the CDR3 gives the full variable domain: EPEVTQTPSHQVTQMGQEVILRCVPISNHLYFYWYRQILGQKVEFLVSFYNNEISEKSEIFDDQFSVERPDGSNFTLKIRSTKLEDSAMYFCASSEAGAFSTDTQYFGPGTRLTVL.

The chain is built from TRBV19 and TRBJ1-1; TCRdb outputs TRBD1, but without DNA this stays unchecked. The CDR3 consists of 14 residues. Germline V gene data show CDR1 as LNHDA and CDR2 as SQIVND (reference sequence). The CDR3 spells CASSTGQGFTEAFF.

The genes are TRBV5-1 and TRBJ2-1. The CDR3 sequence is 16 residues long. Per germline, CDR1 SGHRS and CDR2 YFSETQ. This chain's CDR3 is CASSLGLASSYNEQFF.

The chain is built from TRBV3-2 and TRBJ2-7; TCRdb proposes TRBD1, but this gene call is untestable without DNA. TRBV3-2 is tagged as a pseudogene. CDR3 length equals 14 residues. The CDR3 sequence is CASSQEDRDYEQYF.

This rearrangement joins TRBV29-1 to TRBJ2-7; TCRdb indicates TRBD1, and absent DNA this call remains unverified. The CDR3 contains 13 residues. Germline V lookup: CDR1 SQVTM, CDR2 ANQGSEA. The CDR3 here is CSVDTGFGYEQYF.

The V gene is TRBV20-1, the J gene TRBJ2-1. Germline CDR1 is DFQATT and CDR2 is SNEGSKA (reference sequence). The CDR3 covers 15 residues. The CDR3 spells CSAYPDSSSYNEQFF.

The rearrangement links TRBV24-1 to TRBJ2-2; with no DNA, the TCRdb D assignment of TRBD1 cannot be verified. The CDR3 contains 14 residues. CDR1 and CDR2 (germline): KGHDR, SFDVKD. The CDR3 sequence is CATSSRTITGELFF.

J is TRBJ2-7 and V is TRBV27; with no DNA, the TCRdb D assignment of TRBD1 cannot be verified. Germline CDR1 reads MNHEY; CDR2 reads SMNVEV (reference sequence). The CDR3 has 15 amino acids. CDR3 sequence: CASRASRTGGYEQYF.

The chain uses TRBV9 and TRBJ2-1. CDR3 length equals 16 residues. From germline, CDR1 is SGDLS and CDR2 YYNGEE. CDR3 amino acids: CASSPNEAGEYNEQFF.

The gene calls are TRBV9 and TRBJ2-1; the D gene TCRdb calls, TRBD2, cannot be checked with no DNA. The CDR3 is made up of 16 amino acids. Looked up from germline, CDR1 is SGDLS and CDR2 is YYNGEE. The CDR3 sequence: CASSVGGRANEPEQFF.

This chain uses TRBV6-5 with TRBJ2-5. The CDR3 is 12 residues long. In germline, CDR1 is MNHEY, CDR2 SVGAGI. CDR3 loop: CASSPGRETQYF.

The chain carries TRBV4-3 and TRBJ2-3; TCRdb's D call, TRBD1, is unchecked because there is no DNA. Germline-derived CDR1 and CDR2 are LGHNA and YSLEER. The CDR3 is 17 residues long. CDR3: CASSQDPRQGRPDTQYF.

This chain links TRBV6-5 with TRBJ2-7. Germline assignment: CDR1 MNHEY and CDR2 SVGAGI. The CDR3 contains 14 residues. This CDR3 reads CASSHLDSTYEQYF.

CDR3 amino acids: CSVWSGNHEQYF. This rearrangement joins TRBV29-1 to TRBJ2-7. CDR3 length equals 12 residues. The germline V gene has CDR1 SQVTM and CDR2 ANQGSEA.

The chain combines TRBV6-5 with TRBJ2-7; TCRdb names TRBD1, which stays unverified in the absence of DNA. This CDR3 comprises 14 residues. CDR1 is MNHEY, CDR2 SVGAGI, per germline. The CDR3 loop is CASSFLRGGFEQYF.

The chain combines TRBV20-1 with TRBJ2-7; TCRdb's D call, TRBD1, is unchecked because there is no DNA. The germline V gene encodes CDR1 DFQATT and CDR2 SNEGSKA (reference sequence). CDR3 length equals 14 residues. CDR3: CSAREPGKSYEQYF.

The chain couples TRBV4-1 to TRBJ1-5; lacking DNA, the TRBD1 call made by TCRdb goes unchecked. The length of the CDR3 is 13 residues. Germline CDR1 reads MGHRA; CDR2 reads YSYEKL. CDR3 residues: CASSQDRAQPQHF.

The chain recombines TRBV7-9 with TRBJ2-1; TCRdb designates TRBD1, a call that cannot be tested without DNA. Germline CDR1 is SEHNR and CDR2 is FQNEAQ (reference sequence). The CDR3 covers 13 residues. CDR3 amino acids: CASSFIVPGEQFF.

The rearrangement links TRBV12-2 to TRBJ2-1; there is no DNA to check the TCRdb D call of TRBD1. TRBV12-2 is a pseudogene segment. CDR3 length: 20 amino acids. The CDR3 here is CASRLGTEPRGARVYNEQFF.

The chain uses TRBV25-1 and TRBJ2-5; TCRdb outputs TRBD1, but without DNA this stays unchecked. This CDR3 spans 15 amino acids. Germline loops: CDR1 MGHDK, CDR2 SYGVNS. The CDR3 loop is CASRPGTGGVETQYF.

J is TRBJ2-7 and V is TRBV7-6; TCRdb names TRBD1, which stays unverified in the absence of DNA. CDR3 length equals 16 residues. Germline V gene data show CDR1 as SGHVS and CDR2 as FNYEAQ. CDR3 in amino acids: CASSSRQGAQIYEQYF. The full variable domain, completed using reference TRBV7-6 and TRBJ2-7, is GAGVSQSPRYKVTKRGQDVALRCDPISGHVSLYWYRQALGQGPEFLTYFNYEAQQDKSGLPNDRFSAERPEGSISTLTIQRTEQRDSAMYRCASSSRQGAQIYEQYFGPGTRLTVT.

The chain combines TRBV6-5 with TRBJ2-1; TCRdb outputs TRBD2, but without DNA this stays unchecked. CDR3 length equals 15 residues. CDR1 is MNHEY and CDR2 is SVGAGI in the germline V gene. The CDR3 sequence is CASSYVAGGGNEQFF.

The V gene is TRBV5-1, the J gene TRBJ1-1; TCRdb reports TRBD1, a call that lacks DNA to check it against. Germline CDR1 SGHRS, CDR2 YFSETQ. This CDR3 comprises 16 residues. The CDR3 spells CASSLYSGTIHTEAFF.

CDR3 sequence: CASSPGLAGFDTGELFF. The gene calls are TRBV5-1 and TRBJ2-2; TCRdb outputs TRBD2, but without DNA this stays unchecked. The CDR3 loop spans 17 amino acids. Germline values: CDR1 SGHRS, CDR2 YFSETQ.

CDR3 sequence: CASSPWTGITGELFF. The V call is TRBV6-2 or TRBV6-3, the J call TRBJ2-2; TCRdb lists TRBD1, though no DNA is available to test this call. In germline, CDR1 is MNHEY, CDR2 SVGEGT. This CDR3 comprises 15 residues.

This rearrangement joins TRBV5-1 to TRBJ1-1; TCRdb indicates TRBD1, and absent DNA this call remains unverified. Germline CDR1 is SGHRS and CDR2 is YFSETQ. This CDR3 region has 15 residues. CDR3: CASSLGASGGTEAFF.

V usage is TRBV7-9 and J usage is TRBJ2-1; with no DNA, the TCRdb D assignment of TRBD2 cannot be verified. The CDR3 has 15 residues. The germline V gene encodes CDR1 SEHNR and CDR2 FQNEAQ (reference sequence). The CDR3: CASSGRDSGIHEQFF. Together with reference TRBV7-9 and TRBJ2-1, the CDR3 gives the full variable domain: DTGVSQNPRHKITKRGQNVTFRCDPISEHNRLYWYRQTLGQGPEFLTYFQNEAQLEKSRLLSDRFSAERPKGSFSTLEIQRTEQGDSAMYLCASSGRDSGIHEQFFGPGTRLTVL.

The J gene is TRBJ2-5, the V gene TRBV28; TCRdb returns TRBD2, unconfirmable since there is no DNA. CDR1 and CDR2 from the germline V gene are MDHEN and SYDVKM. The CDR3 is 18 residues long. CDR3 sequence: CASSFRRLAGDLQETQYF.